The rows below give T cell receptor beta chains drawn from one sample of a study of beta chain features in type 1 diabetes. Sequencing used immunoSEQ multiplex PCR; TCRdb keeps in-frame clones, though not all of them. The sample lists more than 140,000 clones, roughly 10% occurring once. Sample: central memory CD4+ T cells from blood. Source of these receptors: a woman aged 40 to 50 in good health. Each CDR3 is given with its conserved first and last residue. Fields, in order: D gene, J gene, clone size, CDR3 length, V gene, CDR3 protein, CDR3 DNA. A D gene is named only where the DNA matches it firmly. Size is stated for part of the rows, as once, few or many counts, or as a class when the clone is expanded.

TRBD1,TRBJ2-5,-,14,TRBV10-1,CASSESYRGETQYF,TGCGCCAGCAGTGAGTCGTACAGGGGAGAGACCCAGTACTTC
-,TRBJ1-5,-,15,TRBV6-5,CASSYLGHDGQPQHF,TGTGCCAGCAGTTACTTGGGACACGACGGGCAGCCCCAGCATTTT
-,TRBJ1-1,-,13,TRBV4-2,CASKLARDTEAFF,TGTGCCAGCAAGCTCGCTCGGGACACTGAAGCTTTCTTT
-,TRBJ1-1,few,13,TRBV21-1,CASSKRRRWEAFF,TGTGCCAGCAGCAAACGGCGGCGTTGGGAAGCTTTCTTT
TRBD2,TRBJ2-3,few,15,TRBV5-5,CASSTGLAMIDTQYF,TGTGCCAGCAGCACGGGACTAGCAATGATAGATACGCAGTATTTT
TRBD2,TRBJ2-7,-,16,TRBV5-1,CASSPSLAGGSYEQYF,TGCGCCAGCAGCCCGTCACTAGCGGGGGGTTCCTACGAGCAGTACTTC
-,TRBJ1-2,few,15,TRBV9,CASSVALGTRQGYTF,TGTGCCAGCAGCGTAGCCTTAGGGACTCGGCAGGGCTACACCTTC
-,TRBJ1-4,-,13,TRBV5-1,CASSFTENEKLFF,TGCGCCAGCAGCTTTACAGAGAATGAAAAACTGTTTTTT
-,TRBJ1-1,-,13,TRBV15,CATSRRATVEAFF,TGTGCCACCAGCAGACGCGCCACAGTTGAAGCTTTCTTT
TRBD1,TRBJ1-2,few,17,TRBV7-2,CASSFSGTGNSNYGYTF,TGTGCCAGCAGCTTTTCCGGGACAGGGAACAGTAACTATGGCTACACCTTC
TRBD1,TRBJ1-6,-,14,TRBV7-9,CASSLRDRGSPLHF,TGTGCCAGCAGCCTACGGGACAGGGGATCACCCCTCCACTTT
-,TRBJ2-7,many,15,TRBV5-4,CASSLPGAVSYEQYF,TGTGCCAGCAGCTTACCAGGGGCGGTCTCCTACGAGCAGTACTTC
TRBD1,TRBJ2-7,-,12,TRBV10-3,CAINGQGDEQYF,TGTGCCATCAACGGGCAGGGGGACGAGCAGTACTTC
-,TRBJ2-2,many,14,TRBV5-1,CASSPLVGDGELFF,TGCGCCAGCAGTCCTTTGGTAGGAGACGGGGAGCTGTTTTTT
-,TRBJ1-6,-,14,TRBV7-2,CASITQGGYSPLHF,TGTGCCAGCATCACACAGGGAGGGTATTCACCCCTCCACTTT
TRBD2,TRBJ2-5,few,16,TRBV2,CASIPLGGDYQETQYF,TGTGCCAGCATCCCTTTGGGGGGGGACTACCAAGAGACCCAGTACTTC
TRBD1,TRBJ1-5,many,16,TRBV2,CASRQGPRISNQPQHF,TGTGCCAGCAGACAGGGGCCGCGAATTAGCAATCAGCCCCAGCATTTT
-,TRBJ1-4,-,18,TRBV2,CASILGSGSISGDEKLFF,TGTGCCAGCATCCTCGGTTCAGGTTCCATTTCGGGGGATGAAAAACTGTTTTTT
TRBD1,TRBJ2-7,-,18,TRBV4-3,CASSQGTNWMDRGYEQYF,TGCGCCAGCAGCCAAGGAACTAATTGGATGGACAGGGGGTACGAGCAGTACTTC
-,TRBJ1-1,few,15,TRBV28,CASRETWGENTEAFF,TGTGCCAGCAGGGAGACTTGGGGGGAAAACACTGAAGCTTTCTTT
-,TRBJ2-2,few,13,TRBV5-6,CASSFQGAGELFF,TGTGCCAGCAGCTTTCAGGGTGCCGGGGAGCTGTTTTTT
TRBD2,TRBJ2-1,-,16,TRBV18,CASSPPASGGYNEQFF,TGTGCCAGCTCACCACCCGCTAGCGGGGGTTACAATGAGCAGTTCTTC
-,TRBJ1-1,-,14,TRBV5-1,CASSLQGGNTEAFF,TGCGCCAGCAGCTTGCAGGGTGGGAACACTGAAGCTTTCTTT
TRBD2,TRBJ2-3,few,17,TRBV7-9,CASSLYQGLASTDTQYF,TGTGCCAGCAGCTTATACCAAGGACTAGCCAGCACAGATACGCAGTATTTT
TRBD2,TRBJ2-5,few,15,TRBV29-1,CSVDMLAGGGETQYF,TGCAGCGTTGACATGTTAGCGGGGGGGGGAGAGACCCAGTACTTC
-,TRBJ2-7,few,14,TRBV5-1,CASSLGGRSYEQYF,TGCGCCAGCAGCTTGGGCGGCCGATCCTACGAGCAGTACTTC
TRBD1,TRBJ2-1,-,16,TRBV5-1,CASSLDRGRSYNEQFF,TGCGCCAGCAGCTTGGACAGGGGCCGCTCCTACAATGAGCAGTTCTTC
TRBD1,TRBJ2-7,-,16,TRBV11-3,CASSLVLGGTGFEQYF,TGTGCCAGCAGCTTAGTTTTAGGGGGCACCGGATTCGAGCAGTACTTC
TRBD2,TRBJ2-5,-,14,TRBV27,CASRGGVGQETQYF,TGTGCCAGCCGCGGGGGAGTTGGGCAAGAGACCCAGTACTTC
-,TRBJ2-3,-,14,TRBV6-1,CASAGTGYTDTQYF,TGTGCCAGCGCGGGGACGGGGTATACAGATACGCAGTATTTT
TRBD2,TRBJ2-2,few,19,TRBV4-1,CASSLLRWRGGRDTGELFF,TGCGCCAGCAGCCTTCTGCGTTGGCGGGGGGGCCGAGACACCGGGGAGCTGTTTTTT
TRBD1,TRBJ1-5,-,14,TRBV2,CASTETGLGQPQHF,TGTGCCAGCACCGAGACAGGGCTGGGTCAGCCCCAGCATTTT
-,TRBJ1-6,few,15,TRBV21-1,CASSKSHHRESPLHF,TGTGCCAGCAGCAAATCGCACCATAGGGAGTCACCCCTCCACTTT
-,TRBJ2-5,-,16,TRBV7-2,CASTPLRDGWGETQYF,TGTGCCAGCACCCCTTTGCGGGACGGCTGGGGAGAGACCCAGTACTTC
TRBD2,TRBJ2-5,few,15,TRBV5-4,CASSSEGGGRETQYF,TGTGCCAGCAGCTCCGAGGGCGGGGGGCGTGAGACCCAGTACTTC
-,TRBJ1-5,-,16,TRBV4-1,CASSQVERSRNQPQHF,TGCGCCAGCAGCCAAGTAGAGAGGAGTCGCAATCAGCCCCAGCATTTT
TRBD1,TRBJ2-5,few,15,TRBV27,CASSPTQGSQETQYF,TGTGCCAGCAGTCCTACACAGGGGTCCCAAGAGACCCAGTACTTC
-,TRBJ2-1,few,13,TRBV2,CASSNEVSGTPVF,TGTGCCAGCAGTAACGAAGTGTCCGGGACTCCGGTCTTC
-,TRBJ2-3,-,11,TRBV6-5,CASRRTEVEYF,TGTGCCAGCAGGCGAACTGAGGTCGAGTATTTT
TRBD2,TRBJ2-1,many,15,TRBV5-1,CASSLTLAAYNEQFF,TGCGCCAGCAGCTTGACCCTAGCGGCCTACAATGAGCAGTTCTTC
-,TRBJ1-2,few,14,TRBV5-4,CASSSAPPIYGYTF,TGTGCCAGCAGCTCTGCGCCCCCTATCTATGGCTACACCTTC
-,TRBJ1-6,few,15,TRBV2,CASSDKSQSGSPLHF,TGTGCCAGCAGTGACAAATCCCAATCGGGTTCACCCCTCCACTTT
-,TRBJ2-7,-,12,TRBV29-1,CSVVSRPYEQYF,TGCAGCGTTGTTTCGCGTCCCTACGAGCAGTACTTC
-,TRBJ2-7,many,14,TRBV5-6,CASSPTRFRYEQYF,TGTGCCAGCAGCCCGACTCGGTTCCGATACGAGCAGTACTTC
-,TRBJ2-7,-,11,TRBV6-6,CASGGYYEQYF,TGTGCCAGCGGGGGGTACTACGAGCAGTACTTC
-,TRBJ1-5,few,14,TRBV2,CASRGIGVNQPQHF,TGTGCCAGCAGGGGTATAGGGGTAAATCAGCCCCAGCATTTT
TRBD2,TRBJ2-5,-,17,TRBV4-1,CASSQAPPAGGEETQYF,TGCGCCAGCAGCCAAGCTCCGCCAGCGGGGGGGGAGGAGACCCAGTACTTC
TRBD1,TRBJ1-2,-,14,TRBV27,CASSSTGTGRGYTF,TGTGCCAGCAGTTCGACAGGGACGGGTAGGGGCTACACCTTC
-,TRBJ2-1,-,12,TRBV9,CASSVVGVEQFF,TGTGCCAGCAGCGTAGTCGGGGTTGAGCAGTTCTTC
TRBD2,TRBJ2-3,few,15,TRBV11-2,CASSSRGGWSDTQYF,TGTGCCAGCAGCTCGCGGGGGGGTTGGTCAGATACGCAGTATTTT